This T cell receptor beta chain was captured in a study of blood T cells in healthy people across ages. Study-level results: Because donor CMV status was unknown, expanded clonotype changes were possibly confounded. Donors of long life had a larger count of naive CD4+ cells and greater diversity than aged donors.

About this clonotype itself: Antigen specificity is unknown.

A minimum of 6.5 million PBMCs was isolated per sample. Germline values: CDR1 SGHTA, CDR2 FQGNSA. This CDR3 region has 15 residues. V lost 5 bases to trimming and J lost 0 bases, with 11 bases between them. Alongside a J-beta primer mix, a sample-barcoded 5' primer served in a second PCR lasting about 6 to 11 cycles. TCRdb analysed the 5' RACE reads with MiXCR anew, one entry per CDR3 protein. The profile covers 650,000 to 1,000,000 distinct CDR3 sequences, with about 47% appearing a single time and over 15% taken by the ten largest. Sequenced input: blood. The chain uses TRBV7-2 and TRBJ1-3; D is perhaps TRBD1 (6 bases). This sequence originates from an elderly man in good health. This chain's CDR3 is CASSTKTGSGNTIYF. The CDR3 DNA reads TGTGCCAGCAGCACAAAGACAGGCTCTGGAAACACCATATATTTT. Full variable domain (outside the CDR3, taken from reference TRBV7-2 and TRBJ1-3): GAGVSQSPSNKVTEKGKDVELRCDPISGHTALYWYRQSLGQGLEFLIYFQGNSAPDKSGLPSDRFSAERTGGSVSTLTIQRTQQEDSAVYLCASSTKTGSGNTIYFGEGSWLTVV.